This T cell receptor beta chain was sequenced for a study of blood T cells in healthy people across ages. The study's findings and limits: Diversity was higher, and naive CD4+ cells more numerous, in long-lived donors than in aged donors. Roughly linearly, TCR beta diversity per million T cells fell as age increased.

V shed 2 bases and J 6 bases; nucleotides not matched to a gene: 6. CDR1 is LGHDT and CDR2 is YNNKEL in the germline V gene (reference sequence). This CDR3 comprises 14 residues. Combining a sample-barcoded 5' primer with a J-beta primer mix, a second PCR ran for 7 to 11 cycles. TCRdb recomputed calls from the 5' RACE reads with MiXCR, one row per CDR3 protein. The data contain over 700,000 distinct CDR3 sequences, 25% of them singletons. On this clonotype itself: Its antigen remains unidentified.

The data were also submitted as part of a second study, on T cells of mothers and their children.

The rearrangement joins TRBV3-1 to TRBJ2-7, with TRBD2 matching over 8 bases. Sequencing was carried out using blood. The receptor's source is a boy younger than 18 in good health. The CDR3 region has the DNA TGTGCCAGCAGCCAACCCGGGACTAGGGGCGAGCAGTACTTC. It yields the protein CASSQPGTRGEQYF.